This is a list of T cell receptor beta chains from one sample in a study of T cells expressing NK-cell markers. For each CDR3 protein, TCRdb gives one entry from its re-call of the 5' RACE reads, without DNA. The ten top clones account for 37%, within a sample of some 140,000 distinct CDR3 sequences. Sequencing was performed on blood T cells: a sorted CD56 or NKG2C T cell subset, CD4+ or CD8+ T cells, or bulk PBMC T cells (not recorded which). These receptors all come from a woman aged 50 to 65 in good health. The CDR3 runs from the conserved cysteine through the conserved F or W.

v_call,j_call,cdr3_length,cdr3_aa
TRBV7-9,TRBJ2-3,16,CASSFDPGQFTDTQYF
TRBV7-6,TRBJ1-3,14,CASSLERAGNTIYF
TRBV4-1,TRBJ1-4,14,CASSQVGFGGKLFF
TRBV5-6,TRBJ1-5,14,CASSVSSGTGMIHF
TRBV7-9,TRBJ2-7,12,CASSLGFYEQYF
TRBV24-1,TRBJ2-3,15,CATSVLSGSGDTQYF
TRBV29-1,TRBJ1-4,14,CSVEEDRAQSELFF
TRBV7-6,TRBJ2-7,13,CASSLTTGDEQYF
TRBV9,TRBJ1-1,14,CASSAPGGGTEAFF
TRBV15,TRBJ2-3,13,CATSRERTDTQYF
TRBV5-6,TRBJ2-1,15,CASSLSAGGPGEQFF
TRBV7-9,TRBJ1-2,16,CASSRQGEQVLYGYTF
TRBV4-1,TRBJ1-2,15,CASSQDWQPGYGYTF
TRBV9,TRBJ2-3,15,CASSASDGLTDTQYF
TRBV12-3/TRBV12-4,TRBJ2-3,13,CASSPRGGSTQYF
TRBV11-2,TRBJ2-5,13,CASRLKRGETQYF
TRBV4-2,TRBJ2-2,18,CASSQDFSVALVPGELFF
TRBV20-1,TRBJ2-1,15,CSASPGTRVGNEQFF
TRBV28,TRBJ2-1,17,CASNPGQGRPLYNEQFF
TRBV29-1,TRBJ2-7,15,CSVGGWGSTAYEQYF
TRBV24-1,TRBJ2-1,11,CATADLNEQFF
TRBV7-9,TRBJ2-5,18,CASSFPLAGGPERETQYF
TRBV29-1,TRBJ2-3,12,CSGDFGTDTQYF